This TCR beta chain was sequenced for a study of blood T cell repertoires in COVID-19. Study summary: From T cells, B-cell-depleted T cells, or PBMCs came the material, which was cDNA or gDNA.

As originally analysed: Quantification of nucleated cells was approximated via reference gene primer amplification. TCRdb's table, derived via immunoSEQ multiplex PCR, lists solely in-frame clones and lacks some. V and J calls and clone size follow that table, whereas D and trimming were derived from the DNA. The sample carries 150,000 to 200,000 clones, 83% recorded once. The germline V gene encodes CDR1 MDHEN and CDR2 SYDVKM. V was clipped by 5 bases and J by 4 bases, with 8 bases between them. CDR3 size: 12 residues. The specimen was peripheral blood. The genes are TRBV28 and TRBJ1-2, with D possibly matching TRBD1 (5 bases). This receptor was taken from a human donor in a cohort sampled during active COVID-19. CDR3 nucleotides: TGTGCCAGCAGTCAGGGAGGCTATGGCTACACCTTC. Amino acid sequence: CASSQGGYGYTF.